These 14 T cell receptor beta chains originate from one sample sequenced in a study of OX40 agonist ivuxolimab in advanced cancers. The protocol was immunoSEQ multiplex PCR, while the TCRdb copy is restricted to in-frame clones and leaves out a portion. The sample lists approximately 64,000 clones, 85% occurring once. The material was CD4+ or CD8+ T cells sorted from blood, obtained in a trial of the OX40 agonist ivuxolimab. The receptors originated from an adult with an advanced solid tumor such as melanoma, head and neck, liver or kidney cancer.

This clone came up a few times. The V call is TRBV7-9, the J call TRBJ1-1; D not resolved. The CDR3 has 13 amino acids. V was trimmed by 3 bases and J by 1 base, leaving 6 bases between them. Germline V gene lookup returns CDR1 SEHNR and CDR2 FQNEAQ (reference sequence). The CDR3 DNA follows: TGTGCCAGCAGCTTTAGTGGGAACACTGAAGCTTTCTTT. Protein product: CASSFSGNTEAFF.

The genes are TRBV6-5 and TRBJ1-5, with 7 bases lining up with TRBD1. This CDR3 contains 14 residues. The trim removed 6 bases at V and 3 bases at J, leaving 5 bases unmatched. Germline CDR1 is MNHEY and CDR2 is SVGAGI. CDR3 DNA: TGTGCCAGCAGCTCGGGACAGCACAATCAGCCCCAGCATTTT. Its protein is CASSSGQHNQPQHF.

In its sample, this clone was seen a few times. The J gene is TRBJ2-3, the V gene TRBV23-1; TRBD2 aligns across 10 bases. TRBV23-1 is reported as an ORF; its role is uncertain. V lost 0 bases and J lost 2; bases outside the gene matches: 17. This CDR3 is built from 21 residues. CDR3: CASSQSGPRASTSGDTDTQYF. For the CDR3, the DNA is TGCGCCAGCAGTCAATCAGGGCCACGCGCCAGCACTAGCGGGGACACAGATACGCAGTATTTT.

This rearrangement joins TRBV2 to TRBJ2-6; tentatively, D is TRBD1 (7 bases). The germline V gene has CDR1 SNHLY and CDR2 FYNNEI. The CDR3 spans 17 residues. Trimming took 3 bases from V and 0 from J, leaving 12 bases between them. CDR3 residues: CASSDRGADSGANVLTF. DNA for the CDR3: TGTGCCAGCAGTGACAGGGGGGCAGACTCTGGGGCCAACGTCCTGACTTTC.

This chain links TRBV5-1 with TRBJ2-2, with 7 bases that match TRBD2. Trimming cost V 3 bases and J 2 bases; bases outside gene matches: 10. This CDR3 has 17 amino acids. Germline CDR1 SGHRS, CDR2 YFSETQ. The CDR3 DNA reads TGCGCCAGCAGCTCCGGCGGGGGTCTAGTAAACACCGGGGAGCTGTTTTTT. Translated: CASSSGGGLVNTGELFF.

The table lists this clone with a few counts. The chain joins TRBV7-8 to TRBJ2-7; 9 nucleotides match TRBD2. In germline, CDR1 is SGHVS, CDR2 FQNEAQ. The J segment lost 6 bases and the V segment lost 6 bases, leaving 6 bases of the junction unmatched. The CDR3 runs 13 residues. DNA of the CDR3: TGTGCCAGCAGAAATAGCGGGAGCTCCGAGCAGTACTTC. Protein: CASRNSGSSEQYF.

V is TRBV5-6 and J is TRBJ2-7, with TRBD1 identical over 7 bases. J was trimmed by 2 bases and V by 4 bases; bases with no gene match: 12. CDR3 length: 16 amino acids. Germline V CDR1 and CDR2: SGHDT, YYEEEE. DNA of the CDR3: TGTGCCAGCAGCCCCCCGGGACAGCGAGTCGCCTACGAGCAGTACTTC. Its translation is CASSPPGQRVAYEQYF.

The CDR3 DNA reads TGTGCCAGCAGCTTACTAGCGGGAGATACGCAGTATTTT. This sequence encodes CASSLLAGDTQYF. This chain connects TRBV7-3 to TRBJ2-3; 8 bases line up with TRBD2. J lost 5 bases, V lost 2 bases, and 0 bases had no gene match. In germline, CDR1 is SGHTA, CDR2 FQGTGA. The CDR3 runs 13 residues.

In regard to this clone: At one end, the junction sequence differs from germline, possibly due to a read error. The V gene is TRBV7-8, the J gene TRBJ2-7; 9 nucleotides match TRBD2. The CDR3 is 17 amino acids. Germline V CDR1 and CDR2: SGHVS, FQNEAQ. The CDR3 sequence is CASSLVRAGGTSYEQHF. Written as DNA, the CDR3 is TGTGCCAGCAGCTTAGTTCGGGCGGGAGGGACCTCCTACGAGCAGCACTTC.

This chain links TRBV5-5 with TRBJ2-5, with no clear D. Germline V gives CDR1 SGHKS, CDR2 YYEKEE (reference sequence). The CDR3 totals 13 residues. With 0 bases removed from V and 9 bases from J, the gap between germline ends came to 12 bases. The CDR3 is CASSLEAPESQYF. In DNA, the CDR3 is TGTGCCAGCAGCTTGGAGGCCCCCGAGTCCCAGTACTTC. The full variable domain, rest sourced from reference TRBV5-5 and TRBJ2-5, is DAGVTQSPTHLIKTRGQQVTLRCSPISGHKSVSWYQQVLGQGPQFIFQYYEKEERGRGNFPDRFSARQFPNYSSELNVNALLLGDSALYLCASSLEAPESQYFGPGTRLLVL.

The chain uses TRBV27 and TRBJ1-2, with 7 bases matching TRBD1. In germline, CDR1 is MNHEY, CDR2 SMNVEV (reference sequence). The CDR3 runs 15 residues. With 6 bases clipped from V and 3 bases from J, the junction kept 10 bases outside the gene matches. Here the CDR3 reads CASSQGGLAYYGYTF. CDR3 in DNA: TGTGCCAGCAGCCAGGGGGGCCTAGCGTACTATGGCTACACCTTC.

CDR3 loop: CASRMGVSTEKLFF. The DNA of the CDR3 is TGCGCCAGCAGAATGGGAGTTTCGACTGAAAAACTGTTTTTT. The rearrangement joins TRBV5-1 to TRBJ1-4; no firm D call. CDR1 is SGHRS and CDR2 is YFSETQ in the germline V gene. With 5 bases removed from V and 7 bases from J, the gap between germline ends came to 15 bases. The CDR3 length is 14 residues.

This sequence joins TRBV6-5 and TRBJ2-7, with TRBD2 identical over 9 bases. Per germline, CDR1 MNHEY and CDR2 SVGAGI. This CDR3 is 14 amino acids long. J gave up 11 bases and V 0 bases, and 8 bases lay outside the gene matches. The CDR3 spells CASSYSRAGGVKYF. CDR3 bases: TGTGCCAGCAGTTACTCCCGAGCGGGAGGAGTGAAGTACTTC.

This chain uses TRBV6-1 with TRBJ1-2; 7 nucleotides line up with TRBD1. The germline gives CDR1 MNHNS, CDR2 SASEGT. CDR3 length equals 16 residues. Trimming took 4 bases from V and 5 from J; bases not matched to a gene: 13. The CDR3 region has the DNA TGTGCCAGCAGTGGAACCTTTGGGACAGAGCTTTATGGCTACACCTTC. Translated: CASSGTFGTELYGYTF.